Listed below are T cell receptor beta chains from one sample, sequenced in a study of shared clonotypes between healthy human individuals. Clones were read by immunoSEQ multiplex PCR, and TCRdb kept only the in-frame ones, dropping some. Here the sample spans about 1,900,000 clones, approximately 94% being singletons. Specimen: naive CD8+ T cells sorted from blood. The receptors derive from a man in his late teens or twenties in good health. CDR3s leave out the opening cysteine and the closing phenylalanine or tryptophan. Clone size is shown for a subset of rows, as once, few, many or a class of expanded clone.

>TRBJ2-5|once|TRBV7-7
ASSPEIQETQY
>TRBJ2-7|once|TRBV5-4
ASSPGWDPGTGSYEQY
>TRBJ2-2|-|TRBV7-9
ASSPPFGGAVPGELF
>TRBJ1-1|-|TRBV2
ASAVDSMNTEAF
>TRBJ1-1|-|TRBV27
ASRTQGENTEAF
>TRBJ1-4|-|TRBV7-6
ASSRSATNEKLF
>TRBJ2-1|-|TRBV13
ASSASRDSLDNEQF
>TRBJ2-3|-|TRBV2
ASSEGFASTDTQY
>TRBJ2-7|-|TRBV12-5
ASGLVTEDREGSYEQY
>TRBJ2-2|-|TRBV27
ASSLLAGGAPGELF
>TRBJ2-5|-|TRBV5-6
ASSGESTETQY
>TRBJ2-7|-|TRBV5-1
ASSLLSDGGYEQY
>TRBJ2-7|-|TRBV12-5
ASGPGLAKQY
>TRBJ2-3|-|TRBV4-1
ASSQDRGLTHTQY
>TRBJ2-3|-|TRBV4-3
ASSQDPSTDTQY
>TRBJ1-3|-|TRBV28
ASSSSGGPGNTIY
>TRBJ1-2|-|TRBV2
ASSEAFSYGYT
>TRBJ2-5|-|TRBV27
ASSPLGGIKTQY
>TRBJ2-6|-|TRBV4-1
ASSQVSGSGANVLT
>TRBJ2-2|-|TRBV25-1
ASSLGGTGELF
>TRBJ2-3|-|TRBV4-3
ASSQGGLAGGGRKVTDTQY
>TRBJ2-5|few|TRBV4-1
ASSQDPAGGYGETQY
>TRBJ2-2|few|TRBV27
ASCWTSGLGELF
>TRBJ1-5|-|TRBV15
ATSRDRGAGGAGSNQPQH
>TRBJ2-5|-|TRBV13
ASSEGTAKETQY
>TRBJ2-1|-|TRBV4-3
ASSQGATSGYNEQF
>TRBJ2-7|once|TRBV7-8
ASSLVQGAYEQY
>TRBJ1-2|-|TRBV30
AWSGGGYMVGYT
>TRBJ2-5|-|TRBV4-1
ASSIDREETQY
>TRBJ2-5|once|TRBV30
AWSVGGGQTQY
>TRBJ2-5|-|TRBV5-6
ASSLAFDWTQY